This T cell receptor (beta chain) was retrieved from a study of technical replicates of blood from several donors. This table comes from immunoSEQ multiplex PCR, and its TCRdb copy is limited to in-frame clones, with some not included. This sample has 80,000 to 95,000 clones; around 90% occur once, and the top ten carry roughly 0.27%. Losses at the gene ends were 6 bases for V and 6 bases for J; bases not matched to a gene: 6. The CDR3 is made up of 14 amino acids. CDR1 is SEHNR and CDR2 is FQNEAQ in the germline V gene (reference sequence). The sample was T cells isolated from PBMCs. V gene TRBV7-9 combines with J gene TRBJ2-2; TRBD2 matches at 8 bases. This TCR was recovered from a human donor in good health. The CDR3 DNA follows: TGTGCCAGCAGGGGGACTAGTAGAGCCGGGGAGCTGTTTTTT. Protein product: CASRGTSRAGELFF.